One sample yielded the 15 T cell receptor beta chains listed below, sequenced in a study of blood T cell repertoires in COVID-19. The data were produced by immunoSEQ multiplex PCR, yet TCRdb's version contains in-frame clones alone and is incomplete. The sample consists of 150,000 to 200,000 clones, about nine tenths of them appearing once. The material sequenced was peripheral blood. These receptor sequences come from a woman in her 30s with acute or convalescent COVID-19.

This clone was observed a few times. The gene calls are TRBV2 and TRBJ2-5; D is uncertain. The CDR3 covers 11 residues. The V gene's germline CDR1 is SNHLY and CDR2 FYNNEI. Trimming removed 7 bases from V and 2 bases from J, with 5 bases in between. The CDR3 here is CASNFQETQYF. The CDR3 nucleotides are TGTGCCAGCAACTTTCAAGAGACCCAGTACTTC.

This clone came up a few times. The chain joins TRBV4-1 to TRBJ2-7; TRBD2 is a possible D gene (6 bases). CDR1 is MGHRA and CDR2 is YSYEKL in the germline V gene. With 5 bases removed from V and 2 bases from J, the gap between germline ends came to 16 bases. The CDR3 sequence is 15 residues long. The CDR3 is CASSTRLGVAYEQYF. CDR3 sequence (DNA): TGCGCCAGCAGCACCCGACTAGGGGTGGCCTACGAGCAGTACTTC.

The CDR3 coding sequence is TGCGCCAGCAGCCAAATAGCCACAGGGGGCCGACAGCCCCAGCATTTT. Translating gives CASSQIATGGRQPQHF. The V and J genes are TRBV4-1 and TRBJ1-5; 9 positions agree with TRBD1. V was pared by 2 bases and J by 7 bases, with 9 bases of the junction left unmatched. Germline-derived CDR1 and CDR2 are MGHRA and YSYEKL. This CDR3 is built from 16 residues.

V is TRBV20-1 and J is TRBJ1-4; 8 positions agree with TRBD1. The CDR3 has 14 amino acids. Germline CDR1 and CDR2: DFQATT and SNEGSKA (reference sequence). J gave up 7 bases and V 3 bases, and 7 bases lay outside the gene matches. CDR3: CSASRTGGGEKLFF. The DNA of the CDR3 is TGCAGTGCTAGTAGAACAGGGGGTGGTGAAAAACTGTTTTTT.

The chain joins TRBV5-4 to TRBJ2-1, with 13 bases that match TRBD2. Trimming removed 4 bases from V and 5 bases from J; junction bases left unmatched: 9. This CDR3 is built from 17 residues. Germline loops: CDR1 SGHNT, CDR2 YYREEE (reference sequence). The CDR3 protein is CASSPTSGRALNNEQFF. The CDR3 DNA follows: TGTGCCAGCAGCCCCACTAGCGGGAGGGCCTTAAACAATGAGCAGTTCTTC.

The chain has TRBV18 and TRBJ1-1, with D possibly matching TRBD1 (5 bases). Trimming left V 8 bases short and J 4 bases short, with 14 bases between. The germline CDR1 and CDR2 sequences are KGHSH and LQKENI. This CDR3 has 13 amino acids. The CDR3 DNA reads as TGTGCCAGCCACGGGGGATTAGGCACTGAAGCTTTCTTT. Translated, it gives CASHGGLGTEAFF.

This CDR3 is CASSPPPTRRGEQFF. The CDR3 DNA reads as TGTGCCAGCAGCCCGCCTCCCACCAGACGGGGTGAGCAGTTCTTC. The chain links TRBV7-9 to TRBJ2-1, with D possibly matching TRBD2 (5 bases). Trimming shortened V by 5 bases and J by 9 bases, and 20 bases separated the two germline ends. CDR1 and CDR2 from the germline V gene are SEHNR and FQNEAQ (reference sequence). This CDR3 is 15 amino acids long.

V gene TRBV5-1 combines with J gene TRBJ2-1; D is unclear. The germline V gene encodes CDR1 SGHRS and CDR2 YFSETQ. V lost 4 bases and J 0 bases, leaving 11 bases between the germline ends. The CDR3 loop spans 15 amino acids. The CDR3 region is CASSEASSSYNEQFF. CDR3 sequence (DNA): TGCGCCAGCAGCGAAGCTAGTAGCTCCTACAATGAGCAGTTCTTC.

The V and J genes are TRBV24-1 and TRBJ2-3; D is possibly TRBD1 (6 bases). Trimming took off 5 bases at V and 0 bases at J, with 8 bases between the two ends. Germline CDR1 KGHDR, CDR2 SFDVKD. This CDR3 region has 14 residues. The CDR3 sequence: CATSVGQSTDTQYF. CDR3 nucleotide sequence: TGTGCCACCAGTGTAGGACAGAGCACAGATACGCAGTATTTT.

V is TRBV4-2 and J is TRBJ1-1; D ambiguous. The ends were cut back, 1 base at V and 5 bases at J, with 14 bases in the middle. CDR3 length: 15 amino acids. Per germline, CDR1 LGHNA and CDR2 YNFKEQ. The CDR3 protein is CASSQGDGLGTEAFF. Here the CDR3 DNA reads TGTGCCAGCAGCCAAGGAGACGGTCTAGGAACTGAAGCTTTCTTT.

The chain combines TRBV11-3 with TRBJ2-5, with no clear D. The germline gives CDR1 SGHNT, CDR2 YENEEA. CDR3 length: 14 residues. V was cut by 2 bases and J by 2 bases, with 9 bases left in between. The CDR3 region has the DNA TGTGCCAGCAGCTTAAGACTTAATCAAGAGACCCAGTACTTC. It codes for CASSLRLNQETQYF.

The chain employs TRBV19 and TRBJ1-1, with TRBD1 as a possible D gene (6 bases). Germline CDR1 is LNHDA and CDR2 is SQIVND (reference sequence). This CDR3 contains 14 residues. Trimming shortened V by 5 bases and J by 10 bases, and 20 bases separated the two germline ends. CDR3 region: CASSARGGVQRAFF. Here the CDR3 DNA reads TGTGCCAGTAGTGCCCGAGGGGGGGTTCAACGAGCTTTCTTT.

A few counts support this clone. CDR3 sequence reads: CASSTRDTASYEQYF. The CDR3 DNA follows: TGTGCCAGCAGCACCCGGGACACAGCATCTTACGAGCAGTACTTC. J is TRBJ2-7 and V is TRBV13, with D tentatively TRBD1 (6 bases). Germline CDR1 and CDR2: PRHDT and FYEKMQ (reference sequence). This CDR3 has 15 residues. Between the trimmed V and J ends, which lost 5 bases and 4 bases, there was a span of 18 bases.

The genes are TRBV2 and TRBJ1-2; possibly TRBD1 for D (5 bases). The CDR3 length is 13 residues. Germline CDR1 SNHLY, CDR2 FYNNEI. Trimming shortened V by 8 bases and J by 7 bases, and 17 bases separated the two germline ends. The CDR3 here is CASGGDGLGGYTF. The CDR3, as DNA: TGTGCCAGCGGGGGGGACGGGCTAGGTGGCTACACCTTC.

This chain joins TRBV5-1 and TRBJ1-1; unclear D gene. The CDR3 runs to 14 residues. The V and J ends lost 0 bases and 0 bases respectively, with 6 bases between them. Per germline, CDR1 SGHRS and CDR2 YFSETQ. CDR3 residues: CASSLGNMNTEAFF. Written as DNA, the CDR3 is TGCGCCAGCAGCTTGGGAAACATGAACACTGAAGCTTTCTTT.